The 4 T cell receptor beta chains presented below share a single source sample, sequenced in a study of T-cell reconstitution after alpha-beta-depleted transplantation in children. As it was prepared, the TCRbeta library received unique molecular identifiers. From the PCR reads, TCRdb called clonotypes with MiXCR, one entry per CDR3 protein. Here the sample spans about 600,000 distinct CDR3 sequences, roughly 13% being singletons. The sample here was PBMCs, mostly from graft donor cells, taken 360 days after TCRalphabeta/CD19-depleted stem cell transplant. These receptor sequences come from a male patient between 10 and 17 years old who had a stem cell transplant for acute myeloid leukemia, so the T cells may come from the graft donor.

This clonotype was detected only a few times. The chain uses TRBV7-2 and TRBJ2-3; TRBD2 matches 11 bases. CDR3 length equals 16 residues. From germline, CDR1 is SGHTA and CDR2 FQGNSA. Trimming took 4 bases from V and 5 from J; bases not matched to a gene: 8. As DNA, the CDR3 is TGTGCCAGCAGCTCAGGACTAGCGGGCCCGCGAGATACGCAGTATTTT. Translated: CASSSGLAGPRDTQYF.

This chain uses TRBV19 with TRBJ2-6; D may correspond to TRBD1 or TRBD2 (5 bases each). The CDR3 runs to 18 residues. V was clipped by 6 bases and J by 0 bases, with 18 bases between them. Germline-derived CDR1 and CDR2 are LNHDA and SQIVND (reference sequence). The CDR3 region is CASSLSGTVISGANVLTF. The CDR3, as DNA: TGTGCCAGTAGCCTGTCCGGGACGGTCATCTCTGGGGCCAACGTCCTGACTTTC.

This clonotype came up a few times. The CDR3 loop reads CATARDRDIYEQYF. The CDR3 DNA reads as TGTGCCACCGCCCGGGACCGAGATATTTACGAGCAGTACTTC. V gene TRBV7-2 combines with J gene TRBJ2-7; D may correspond to TRBD1 or TRBD2 (5 bases each). The CDR3 length is 14 residues. Looked up from germline, CDR1 is SGHTA and CDR2 is FQGNSA. V lost 10 bases to trimming and J lost 4 bases, with 20 bases between them.

This clonotype was picked up a small number of times. The chain carries TRBV30 and TRBJ2-1; TRBD2 might be the D (5 bases). Trimming removed 2 bases from V and 0 bases from J, with 14 bases in between. The V gene's germline CDR1 is GTSNPN and CDR2 SVGIG (reference sequence). This CDR3 spans 16 amino acids. CDR3 in DNA: TGTGCCTGGAGTAGCCCAGCGGTAAGCTCCTACAATGAGCAGTTCTTC. Protein product: CAWSSPAVSSYNEQFF.